This is a list of T cell receptor beta chains from one sample in a study of T cells after yellow fever vaccination. TCRdb re-called the 5' RACE reads with MiXCR, one entry per CDR3 protein. The data show hundreds of thousands of distinct CDR3 sequences, roughly an eighth seen once. This specimen consisted of PBMCs, obtained on the day of the yellow fever booster vaccination. All receptors derive from a man younger than 45 who received the YFV17D yellow fever vaccine. Each CDR3 is given with its conserved first and last residue. A D gene is named only where the DNA matches it firmly. Size tells how often a clone was seen (once, few, many) or the class of an expanded clone, and some rows leave it out.

many	TRBV11-2	TRBJ2-1	TRBD1	TGTGCCAGCAGCTTAGTCGGGCTGGGACAGAAGTACAATGAGCAGTTCTTC	CASSLVGLGQKYNEQFF
few	TRBV24-1	TRBJ1-1	.	TGTGCCACCAGTGATGTGTTCTATACTGAAGCTTTCTTT	CATSDVFYTEAFF
few	TRBV6-2/TRBV6-3	TRBJ2-7	.	TGTGCCAGCAGCACGGGACTCCCGTCCTACGAGCAGTACTTC	CASSTGLPSYEQYF
few	TRBV6-5	TRBJ2-1	TRBD2	TGTGCCAGCAGTTACTCGACTAGCGGGAGGGGGAATGAGCAGTTCTTC	CASSYSTSGRGNEQFF
many	TRBV12-3/TRBV12-4	TRBJ2-7	TRBD2	TGTGCCAGCAGTTTAGGTACGCTAGCGGGTAACTCCTACGAGCAGTACTTC	CASSLGTLAGNSYEQYF
few	TRBV20-1	TRBJ1-4	TRBD1	TGCAGTGCCCTCGACAGGGGGAAGGAAAAACTGTTTTTT	CSALDRGKEKLFF
.	TRBV7-8	TRBJ1-6	TRBD1	TGTGCCAGCAGTACTCGAGGACAGGGAAATAATTCACCCCTCCACTTT	CASSTRGQGNNSPLHF
many	TRBV29-1	TRBJ2-1	TRBD2	TGCAGCGTTGAGGGGACTAGCGGGAGCCCCTACAATGAGCAGTTCTTC	CSVEGTSGSPYNEQFF
.	TRBV20-1	TRBJ2-2	TRBD2	TGCAGTGGGGTGAGACTAGCAGGGGAGCTGTTTTTT	CSGVRLAGELFF
.	TRBV5-1	TRBJ2-3	.	TGCGCCAGCAGTGACTCTGACACAGATACGCAGTATTTT	CASSDSDTDTQYF
.	TRBV6-5	TRBJ2-7	.	TGTGCCAGCAGTTACTCGGCGGTCATTTACGAGCAGTACTTC	CASSYSAVIYEQYF
.	TRBV3-1	TRBJ2-7	.	TGTGCCAGCAGGATCCGGGACCTCTCCTACGAGCAGTACTTC	CASRIRDLSYEQYF
.	TRBV7-8	TRBJ2-7	.	TGTGCCAGCAGCTTAGGCGGAGACGCAGACGAGCAGTACTTC	CASSLGGDADEQYF
once	TRBV7-9	TRBJ2-3	.	TGTGCCAGCAGCTTACCAGGGAAAAGCACAGATACGCAGTATTTT	CASSLPGKSTDTQYF
few	TRBV7-9	TRBJ2-2	.	TGTGCCAGCAGCTTTACGGGACTTAGCACCGGGGAGCTGTTTTTT	CASSFTGLSTGELFF
.	TRBV20-1	TRBJ2-7	.	TGCAGTGCTAGAGTGCGAGGTTCCCACTACGAGCAGTACTTC	CSARVRGSHYEQYF
.	TRBV5-6	TRBJ2-7	TRBD1	TGTGCCAGCAGCGGGACAGAGAGCTCCTACGAGCAGTACTTC	CASSGTESSYEQYF
.	TRBV28	TRBJ1-1	.	TGTGCCAGCAGTTCAGGGGTCACTGAAGCTTTCTTT	CASSSGVTEAFF
few	TRBV7-2	TRBJ2-3	TRBD2	TGTGCCAGCAGCTGGGTAGCGGGAGGAGATACGCAGTATTTT	CASSWVAGGDTQYF
.	TRBV12-3/TRBV12-4	TRBJ2-4	TRBD1	TGTGCCAGCAGTTTAAGTGACAGGGTGGACTTC	CASSLSDRVDF
.	TRBV6-2/TRBV6-3	TRBJ2-7	.	TGTGCCAGCAGCAATAGCGATTACGAGCAGTACTTC	CASSNSDYEQYF
few	TRBV5-5	TRBJ1-5	.	TGTGCCAGCAGCTTGATGGAGGGGGGCAATCAGCCCCAGCATTTT	CASSLMEGGNQPQHF
.	TRBV4-2	TRBJ2-7	TRBD1	TGTGCCAGCAGCCAAGAAGGGACAGGGGGCGGCGAGCAGTACTTC	CASSQEGTGGGEQYF
few	TRBV12-3/TRBV12-4	TRBJ2-3	TRBD2	TGTGCCATACTAGCGGGCAACACAGATACGCAGTATTTT	CAILAGNTDTQYF
many	TRBV5-1	TRBJ2-1	TRBD2	TGCGCCAGCAGCTTGGTTAGTGGGACTAGCGGGAGTTATGAGCAGTTCTTC	CASSLVSGTSGSYEQFF
few	TRBV7-9	TRBJ2-3	.	TGTGCCAGCAGCCCGAGGTGGGATCCGCCAGATACGCAGTATTTT	CASSPRWDPPDTQYF
.	TRBV27	TRBJ1-2	.	TGTGCCAGCGGGACCGCAAGTAACTATGGCTACACCTTC	CASGTASNYGYTF
few	TRBV6-5	TRBJ2-5	.	TGTGCCAGCATGACCGTAGGAGGGACCCAGTACTTC	CASMTVGGTQYF
few	TRBV28	TRBJ2-1	.	TGTGCCAGCAATCTTTTCGACAGTCCTTCCTACAATGAGCAGTTCTTC	CASNLFDSPSYNEQFF
.	TRBV14	TRBJ2-2	TRBD2	TGTGCCAGCAGCCCCACAAAGGCTAGCGGGAGCCCCGGGGAGCTGTTTTTT	CASSPTKASGSPGELFF
few	TRBV10-3	TRBJ2-1	TRBD2	TGTGCCAGTGGGACTAGCGGGAATTCCGATGAGCAGTTCTTC	CASGTSGNSDEQFF
few	TRBV20-1	TRBJ2-3	TRBD2	TGCAGTGCTAGGCTAGCGGGAGGGGATACGCAGTATTTT	CSARLAGGDTQYF
.	TRBV28	TRBJ1-6	.	TGTGCCAGCAGTACCAGCAGGGGTTCCTATAATTCACCCCTCCACTTT	CASSTSRGSYNSPLHF
few	TRBV6-1	TRBJ2-3	.	TGTGCCAGCAGTAGGGGAAGGGGGGCAGATACGCAGTATTTT	CASSRGRGADTQYF
.	TRBV3-1	TRBJ2-1	.	TGTGCCAGCAGCCATACTCAATTTGAGCAGTTCTTC	CASSHTQFEQFF
many	TRBV29-1	TRBJ2-5	.	TGCAGCGTTGAGTTGCGAGAGTCCAAGACCCAGTACTTC	CSVELRESKTQYF
few	TRBV7-2	TRBJ2-1	.	TGTGCCAGCAGCTTAGTGGTAGGGACCCACAATGAGCAGTTCTTC	CASSLVVGTHNEQFF
.	TRBV7-6	TRBJ2-7	.	TGTGCCAGCAGCTTAAGCGAAGGTCCCTACGAGCAGTACTTC	CASSLSEGPYEQYF
few	TRBV4-2	TRBJ2-4	TRBD1	TGTGCCAGCAGCCAAGGGGCAGGGGGCGCGAACATTCAGTACTTC	CASSQGAGGANIQYF
.	TRBV11-2	TRBJ2-1	.	TGTGCCAGCAGCCCGACTCGTCCAAGTCCCAATGAGCAGTTCTTC	CASSPTRPSPNEQFF
.	TRBV4-1	TRBJ2-3	.	TGCGCCAGCAGCCAAGATCAAGGCGATACGCAGTATTTT	CASSQDQGDTQYF
.	TRBV10-2	TRBJ2-6	.	TGCGCCAGCAGTGTTGGTCGCCCTGGGGCCAACGTCCTGACTTTC	CASSVGRPGANVLTF
.	TRBV15	TRBJ1-1	.	TGTGCCACCAGCAGTACCGGAGAGAACACTGAAGCTTTCTTT	CATSSTGENTEAFF
.	TRBV5-1	TRBJ1-1	TRBD1	TGCGCCAGCAGCTTGGAACAGGGGTGGAACACTGAAGCTTTCTTT	CASSLEQGWNTEAFF
few	TRBV12-3/TRBV12-4	TRBJ2-1	.	TGTGCCAGCGGAAACGGGAATGAGCAGTTCTTC	CASGNGNEQFF
.	TRBV5-1	TRBJ2-2	.	TGCGCCAGCAGCTTACGACCTCCTGATACGGCCGGGGAGCTGTTTTTT	CASSLRPPDTAGELFF
few	TRBV28	TRBJ2-3	.	TGTGCCAGCAGCCTGATGACAACTAGCACAGATACGCAGTATTTT	CASSLMTTSTDTQYF
few	TRBV28	TRBJ2-1	.	TGTGCCAGCAGGAGGCCGGGGGTAATCAGGGAGCAGTTCTTC	CASRRPGVIREQFF